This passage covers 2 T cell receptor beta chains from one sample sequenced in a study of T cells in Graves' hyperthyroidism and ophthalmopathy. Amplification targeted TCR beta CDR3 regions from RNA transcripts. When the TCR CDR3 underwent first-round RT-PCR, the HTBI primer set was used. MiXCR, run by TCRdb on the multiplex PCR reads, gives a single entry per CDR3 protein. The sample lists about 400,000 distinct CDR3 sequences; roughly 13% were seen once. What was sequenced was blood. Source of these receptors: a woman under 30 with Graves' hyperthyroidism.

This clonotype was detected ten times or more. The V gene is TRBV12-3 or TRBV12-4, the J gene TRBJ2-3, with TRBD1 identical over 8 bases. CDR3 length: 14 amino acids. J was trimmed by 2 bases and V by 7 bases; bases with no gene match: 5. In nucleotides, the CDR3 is TGTGCCAGCACTGCGGACAGGGTCACAGATACGCAGTATTTT. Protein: CASTADRVTDTQYF.

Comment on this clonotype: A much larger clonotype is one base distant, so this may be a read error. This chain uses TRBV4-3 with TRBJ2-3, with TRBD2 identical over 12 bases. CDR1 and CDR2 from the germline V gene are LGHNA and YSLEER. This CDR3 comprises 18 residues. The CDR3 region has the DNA TGCGCCAACAGCCAAGAAGGCCTAGCGGGAGGGCCTACAGATACGCAGTATTTT. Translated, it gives CANSQEGLAGGPTDTQYF.